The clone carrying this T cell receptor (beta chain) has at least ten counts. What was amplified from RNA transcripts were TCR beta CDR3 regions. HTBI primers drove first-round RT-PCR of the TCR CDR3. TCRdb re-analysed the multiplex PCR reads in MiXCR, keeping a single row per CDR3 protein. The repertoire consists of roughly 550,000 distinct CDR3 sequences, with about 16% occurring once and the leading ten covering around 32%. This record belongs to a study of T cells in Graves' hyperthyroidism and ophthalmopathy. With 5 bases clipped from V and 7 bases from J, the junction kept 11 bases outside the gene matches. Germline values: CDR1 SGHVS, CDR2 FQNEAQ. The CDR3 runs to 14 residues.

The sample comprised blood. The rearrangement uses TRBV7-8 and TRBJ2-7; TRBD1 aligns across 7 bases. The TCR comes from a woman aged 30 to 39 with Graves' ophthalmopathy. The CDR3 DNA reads TGTGCCAGCAGCATAAATGACAGGGTAGAAGAGCAGTACTTC. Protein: CASSINDRVEEQYF.